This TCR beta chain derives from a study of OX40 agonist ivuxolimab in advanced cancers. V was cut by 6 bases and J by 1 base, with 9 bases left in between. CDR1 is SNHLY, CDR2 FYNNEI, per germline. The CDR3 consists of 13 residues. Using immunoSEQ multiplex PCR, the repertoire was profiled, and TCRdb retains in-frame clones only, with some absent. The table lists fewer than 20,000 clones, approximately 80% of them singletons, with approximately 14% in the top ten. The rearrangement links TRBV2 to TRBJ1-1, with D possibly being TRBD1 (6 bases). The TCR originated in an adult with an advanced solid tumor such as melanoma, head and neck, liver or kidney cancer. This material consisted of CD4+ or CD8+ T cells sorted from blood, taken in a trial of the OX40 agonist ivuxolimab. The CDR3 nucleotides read TGTGCCAGCAGCCGACAGGCGAACACTGAAGCTTTCTTT. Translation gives CASSRQANTEAFF.